One sample yielded the 6 T cell receptor beta chains listed below, sequenced in a study of blood T cell repertoires in COVID-19. The data were produced by immunoSEQ multiplex PCR, yet TCRdb's version contains in-frame clones alone and is incomplete. The profile shows about 67,000 clones, about nine tenths of them singletons. What was sequenced was peripheral blood. Receptor source: a man aged 50 to 60 with active COVID-19.

The CDR3 loop reads CASSPFVRDRKSLAGNTIYF. In DNA, the CDR3 is TGTGCCAGCTCACCATTCGTTCGGGACAGGAAGAGCCTGGCTGGAAACACCATATATTTT. The V call is TRBV18, the J call TRBJ1-3; 8 nucleotides agree with TRBD1. The CDR3 has 20 residues. V gave up 2 bases and J gave up 2 bases; unmatched junction bases: 17. CDR1 and CDR2 (germline): KGHSH, LQKENI.

The CDR3: CASSPTGGTETQYF. The CDR3 DNA sequence: TGTGCCAGCAGCCCGACGGGGGGGACAGAGACCCAGTACTTC. The chain has TRBV7-9 and TRBJ2-5, with 8 positions matching TRBD2. The germline CDR1 and CDR2 sequences are SEHNR and FQNEAQ (reference sequence). Trimming at V came to 5 bases and at J to 4 bases, leaving 6 bases not matched to a gene. The CDR3 runs 14 residues.

V usage is TRBV14 and J usage is TRBJ1-2; 7 nucleotides align to TRBD1. There are 15 residues in the CDR3. Trimming at V came to 4 bases and at J to 2 bases, leaving 7 bases not matched to a gene. CDR1 and CDR2 from the germline V gene are SGHDN and FVKESK. The CDR3 loop is CASSLRQGSNYGYTF. In DNA, the CDR3 is TGTGCCAGCAGCCTAAGACAGGGATCCAACTATGGCTACACCTTC.

This clone came up a few times. The V call is TRBV27, the J call TRBJ1-1; 7 bases are shared with TRBD1. The CDR3 has 14 residues. Germline CDR1 reads MNHEY; CDR2 reads SMNVEV (reference sequence). V shed 5 bases, J shed 5 bases, and the junction held 8 bases outside the gene matches. CDR3 amino acids: CASSRLDRRTEAFF. CDR3 bases: TGTGCCAGCAGTCGCCTGGACAGGAGGACTGAAGCTTTCTTT.

The V and J genes are TRBV9 and TRBJ1-2, with TRBD1 as a possible D gene (5 bases). V was cut by 3 bases and J by 2 bases, with 8 bases left in between. The CDR3 is made up of 13 amino acids. Germline V CDR1 and CDR2: SGDLS, YYNGEE. CDR3 amino acids: CASSGRQNYGYTF. CDR3 DNA sequence: TGTGCCAGCAGCGGACGACAGAACTATGGCTACACCTTC. The full variable domain, completed using reference TRBV9 and TRBJ1-2, is DSGVTQTPKHLITATGQRVTLRCSPRSGDLSVYWYQQSLDQGLQFLIQYYNGEERAKGNILERFSAQQFPDLHSELNLSSLELGDSALYFCASSGRQNYGYTFGSGTRLTVV.

This clone was picked up a small number of times. The chain has TRBV20-1 and TRBJ2-5, with no clear D. The CDR3 is 10 residues long. The germline V and J ends were trimmed by 5 bases and 4 bases, with 5 bases remaining between them. Germline V gives CDR1 DFQATT, CDR2 SNEGSKA (reference sequence). The DNA of the CDR3 is TGCAGTGCTTTTCTAGAGACCCAGTACTTC. Its protein product is CSAFLETQYF.